A selection of T cell receptor beta chains follows, all from one sample in a study of shared clonotypes between healthy human individuals. Only in-frame clones appear in the TCRdb table, and some are missing; sequencing was by immunoSEQ multiplex PCR. The sample has around 450,000 clones; roughly 77% are singletons. Sequenced material: PBMCs. The receptors here all came from a woman between 35 and 50 years old in good health. Some clones in this sample may be carry-over from other donors' samples. The CDR3 runs from the conserved cysteine through the conserved F or W. Fields, in order: D gene, V gene, J gene, clone size, CDR3 protein, CDR3 DNA. D genes are given only for firm matches. A clone size is listed for some rows: how often the clone was seen (once, few, many), or a class if it is expanded.

D gene: TRBD2; V gene: TRBV4-2; J gene: TRBJ2-1; clone size: once; CDR3 protein: CASSQELAGGPVEQFF; CDR3 DNA: TGTGCCAGCAGCCAAGAACTAGCGGGAGGGCCGGTTGAGCAGTTCTTC
D gene: NA; V gene: TRBV1; J gene: TRBJ2-1; clone size: NA; CDR3 protein: CTSSQDGTHSGSVTYNEQFF; CDR3 DNA: TGCACCAGCAGCCAAGACGGAACTCATAGCGGGAGCGTCACCTACAATGAGCAGTTCTTC
D gene: NA; V gene: TRBV29-1; J gene: TRBJ2-1; clone size: NA; CDR3 protein: CSVERGNEQFF; CDR3 DNA: TGCAGCGTTGAACGGGGTAATGAGCAGTTCTTC
D gene: TRBD2; V gene: TRBV7-2; J gene: TRBJ2-2; clone size: NA; CDR3 protein: CASSLVGGRQTGELFF; CDR3 DNA: TGTGCCAGCAGCTTAGTTGGCGGGAGGCAAACCGGGGAGCTGTTTTTT
D gene: NA; V gene: TRBV29-1; J gene: TRBJ2-7; clone size: NA; CDR3 protein: CSVLDPGQGYEQYF; CDR3 DNA: TGCAGCGTCCTAGACCCAGGGCAGGGCTACGAGCAGTACTTC
D gene: TRBD2; V gene: TRBV5-1; J gene: TRBJ2-5; clone size: NA; CDR3 protein: CASSLGPAGGPETQYF; CDR3 DNA: TGCGCCAGCAGCTTGGGGCCAGCGGGAGGGCCAGAGACCCAGTACTTC
D gene: NA; V gene: TRBV19; J gene: TRBJ2-3; clone size: once; CDR3 protein: CASSRTEGTQYF; CDR3 DNA: TGTGCCAGTAGCCGGACTGAGGGTACGCAGTATTTT
D gene: NA; V gene: TRBV4-2; J gene: TRBJ2-7; clone size: few; CDR3 protein: CASSRSLGGTAYEQYF; CDR3 DNA: TGTGCCAGCAGCCGATCCCTCGGGGGGACAGCCTACGAGCAGTACTTC
D gene: TRBD1; V gene: TRBV18; J gene: TRBJ2-7; clone size: NA; CDR3 protein: CASSPEDRGYEQYF; CDR3 DNA: TGTGCCAGCTCACCAGAGGACAGGGGATACGAGCAGTACTTC
D gene: NA; V gene: TRBV18; J gene: TRBJ1-1; clone size: NA; CDR3 protein: CASSPPWNTEAFF; CDR3 DNA: TGTGCCAGCTCACCTCCGTGGAACACTGAAGCTTTCTTT
D gene: NA; V gene: TRBV5-6; J gene: TRBJ2-7; clone size: NA; CDR3 protein: CASNAPSGSYEQYF; CDR3 DNA: TGTGCCAGCAACGCCCCCAGCGGCTCCTACGAGCAGTACTTC
D gene: NA; V gene: TRBV2; J gene: TRBJ2-4; clone size: NA; CDR3 protein: CASLGEAKNIQYF; CDR3 DNA: TGTGCCAGCCTCGGGGAAGCCAAAAACATTCAGTACTTC
D gene: NA; V gene: TRBV7-8; J gene: TRBJ1-2; clone size: NA; CDR3 protein: CASSSGQKYGYTF; CDR3 DNA: TGTGCCAGCAGCTCCGGACAGAAATATGGCTACACCTTC
D gene: NA; V gene: TRBV7-3; J gene: TRBJ2-7; clone size: NA; CDR3 protein: CASSLKAETEQYF; CDR3 DNA: TGTGCCAGCAGCTTAAAAGCCGAAACCGAGCAGTACTTC
D gene: TRBD1; V gene: TRBV5-4; J gene: TRBJ2-3; clone size: NA; CDR3 protein: CASSSRGLRTDTQYF; CDR3 DNA: TGTGCCAGCAGCTCTAGGGGGCTACGCACAGATACGCAGTATTTT
D gene: TRBD2; V gene: TRBV14; J gene: TRBJ2-3; clone size: NA; CDR3 protein: CASSIHPITSGRKPSDTQYF; CDR3 DNA: TGTGCCAGCAGTATCCATCCAATAACTAGCGGGAGGAAGCCCTCAGATACGCAGTATTTT